This T cell receptor (beta chain) was obtained from a study of shared clonotypes between healthy human individuals. The assay used deep level. Assay: immunoSEQ multiplex PCR; the TCRdb copy retains only in-frame clones and omits some. Here the sample spans about half a million clones, 65% to 80% being singletons. Comment on this clone: The sample holds other DNA sequences that translate to the same CDR3.

V lost 5 bases, J lost 0 bases, and 8 bases lay in between. The V gene's germline CDR1 is SEHNR and CDR2 FQNEAQ (reference sequence). The CDR3 contains 14 residues. Sequenced: PBMCs. This clonotype originated in a middle-aged woman in good health. Some clones in this sample may be carry-over from other donors' samples. The V and J genes are TRBV7-9 and TRBJ1-3; a weak D match, TRBD1 (5 bases). CDR3 loop: CASSRDSSGNTIYF. CDR3 sequence (DNA): TGTGCCAGCAGCAGAGACAGCTCTGGAAACACCATATATTTT.